This entry is about one T cell receptor beta chain. Antigen specificity is unknown. The data were obtained in a study of blood T cells in healthy people across ages. A second PCR, run for roughly 7 to 11 cycles, used a sample-barcoded 5' primer plus a J-beta primer mix. TCRdb ran MiXCR on the 5' RACE reads and lists one entry per CDR3 protein. The sample lists around 820,000 distinct CDR3 sequences; 20% to 30% were seen once. Trimming removed 2 bases at V and 6 bases at J, with 17 bases between. Germline V gene data show CDR1 as MNHEY and CDR2 as SMNVEV (reference sequence). This CDR3 has 16 amino acids. General observations from the study: Estimates of diversity drawn from one million T cells were considered underestimates.

The data were also submitted as part of a second study, on T cells of mothers and their children. As reported in that work: Donors comprised three healthy Caucasian mothers plus their six children. Per mother, over 9.5 million TCR beta CDR3 reads were obtained; per child, approximately 3.3 million. Persisting microchimeric T cell clones went undetected.

This sequence joins TRBV27 and TRBJ2-4; the D gene is possibly TRBD1 (5 bases). This TCR came from a boy younger than 18 in good health. The material sequenced was blood. CDR3 residues: CASSLTTRQGVNIQYF. The CDR3 coding sequence is TGTGCCAGCAGTTTAACGACGAGGCAGGGTGTAAACATTCAGTACTTC.